Presented here are 22 T cell receptor beta chains from one specimen sequenced in a study of blood T cells in healthy people across ages (dated by TCRdb to between 2015 and 2017). The library came from 5' RACE. The sequencing machine was an Illumina HiSeq 2500. A second PCR of 7 to 11 cycles was performed with a sample-barcoded 5' primer and a J-beta primer mix. The public reads were run again by TCRdb, first through fastp at Q25 and then through MiXCR, and only productive beta chains were kept. Identical CDR3 protein sequences are pooled into one entry, listed with their most common genes and DNA. In all, the sample holds under 2 million distinct CDR3 sequences, and roughly a third of those were seen once. The biggest ten clones account for around 11% of the sample. Input material: blood. These receptors came from a woman under 40 in good health.

The chain employs TRBV5-1 and TRBJ2-1; 9 nucleotides agree with TRBD2. With V trimmed by 0 bases and J by 10 bases, 14 bases remained unmatched. Germline V gene data show CDR1 as SGHRS and CDR2 as YFSETQ. The CDR3 consists of 17 residues. In DNA, the CDR3 is TGCGCCAGCAGCTTGGGTTTTGTGGTAGCGGGGGCCCTAGAGCAGTTCTTC. It is translated as CASSLGFVVAGALEQFF.

The genes are TRBV7-2 and TRBJ1-2; D is unclear. With 5 bases removed from V and 4 bases from J, the gap between germline ends came to 17 bases. CDR3 length: 15 amino acids. The germline gives CDR1 SGHTA, CDR2 FQGNSA. The CDR3 is CASSPSGGAIYGYTF. The CDR3 nucleotides are TGTGCCAGCAGCCCCTCAGGAGGAGCAATCTATGGCTACACCTTC.

To note about this clonotype: The junction shows a germline mismatch at one end, possibly a read error. The J gene is TRBJ2-6, the V gene TRBV27, with 8 bases matching TRBD1. This CDR3 has 18 residues. Germline V lookup: CDR1 MNHEY, CDR2 SMNVEV (reference sequence). CDR3 residues: CASSFNRGISVGANVPTF. CDR3 coding DNA: TGTGCCAGCAGTTTCAACAGGGGGATTTCTGTTGGGGCCAACGTCCCGACTTTC.

This clonotype was counted between two and nine times. DNA for the CDR3: TGTGCCAGCAGGGGGATTACCGGGACTCCAAATTTCGAGGAGACCCAGTACTTC. It translates to CASRGITGTPNFEETQYF. This sequence joins TRBV6-1 and TRBJ2-5; possibly TRBD2 for D (6 bases). CDR1 and CDR2 from the germline V gene are MNHNS and SASEGT. The germline V and J ends were trimmed by 6 bases and 5 bases, with 28 bases remaining between them. The CDR3 covers 18 residues.

This clonotype showed up just a few times. The chain has TRBV5-1 and TRBJ2-3; 8 bases line up with TRBD2. The V segment lost 1 base and the J segment 0 bases; nucleotides outside the gene matches: 7. CDR3 length equals 17 residues. From germline, CDR1 is SGHRS and CDR2 YFSETQ. The CDR3 loop reads CASSLTSGPSSTDTQYF. DNA of the CDR3: TGCGCCAGCAGCTTGACTAGCGGACCGTCTAGCACAGATACGCAGTATTTT. Variable domain in full (rest from reference TRBV5-1 and TRBJ2-3): KAGVTQTPRYLIKTRGQQVTLSCSPISGHRSVSWYQQTPGQGLQFLFEYFSETQRNKGNFPGRFSGRQFSNSRSEMNVSTLELGDSALYLCASSLTSGPSSTDTQYFGPGTRLTVL.

The table lists this clonotype with many counts. V and J are TRBV29-1 and TRBJ2-7; weak D call: TRBD1 (7 bases). V was trimmed by 6 bases and J by 2 bases, leaving 14 bases between them. Germline loops: CDR1 SQVTM, CDR2 ANQGSEA. The CDR3 runs 13 residues. The CDR3 loop is CSVARRGPYEQYF. The CDR3 bases are TGCAGCGTGGCCCGGAGGGGGCCCTACGAGCAGTACTTC.

The V gene is TRBV6-5, the J gene TRBJ1-2, with 9 nucleotides matching TRBD1. CDR3 size: 13 residues. V lost 5 bases, J lost 8 bases, and 6 bases stayed unmatched. Germline values: CDR1 MNHEY, CDR2 SVGAGI. The CDR3 loop reads CASSRDRVTGYTF. DNA for the CDR3: TGTGCCAGCAGTCGGGACAGGGTAACCGGCTACACCTTC.

The rearrangement uses TRBV10-2 and TRBJ2-7; tentatively, D is TRBD1 (6 bases). Germline CDR1 and CDR2: WSHSY and SAAADI. CDR3 length equals 15 residues. The germline V and J ends were trimmed by 3 bases and 6 bases, with 18 bases remaining between them. The CDR3 DNA reads TGCGCCAGCAGTGATACCGGGACAATTCTAGGCGAGCAGTACTTC. Amino acids: CASSDTGTILGEQYF.

This clonotype came up once. This chain connects TRBV6-1 to TRBJ2-3, with 10 bases aligning to TRBD2. After removal of 6 bases from V and 4 bases from J, the junction contained 13 bases not matched to a gene. CDR1 and CDR2 (germline): MNHNS, SASEGT. This CDR3 contains 17 residues. The chain's CDR3 is CASRDDWSGRVADTQYF. The CDR3 bases are TGTGCCAGCAGAGACGACTGGAGCGGGAGGGTAGCAGATACGCAGTATTTT.

This clonotype was counted between two and nine times. The chain combines TRBV10-2 with TRBJ2-1; possibly TRBD1 for D (5 bases). Germline lookup yields CDR1 WSHSY and CDR2 SAAADI. V gave up 10 bases and J gave up 4 bases, with 23 bases separating them. CDR3 length: 16 amino acids. For the CDR3, the DNA is TGCGCCACCCTGACAGAAGGTTTACTCCGTTACAATGAGCAGTTCTTC. Its protein is CATLTEGLLRYNEQFF.

The table lists this clonotype with a few counts. The chain uses TRBV7-8 and TRBJ2-7; a possible D gene is TRBD2 (6 bases). The V end was cut by 2 bases, the J end by 2 bases, with 10 bases between. Germline V gene data show CDR1 as SGHVS and CDR2 as FQNEAQ. CDR3 length: 14 residues. CDR3 protein: CASSLPGEAYEQYF. In nucleotides, the CDR3 is TGTGCCAGCAGCTTACCGGGAGAAGCCTACGAGCAGTACTTC.

The V and J genes are TRBV10-3 and TRBJ2-1; 14 bases are a match to TRBD2. The ends lost 5 bases at V and 9 bases at J; junction bases unmatched: 15. The germline gives CDR1 ENHRY, CDR2 SYGVKD. The CDR3 sequence is 18 residues long. CDR3 bases: TGTGCCATCAGTCCTATTCCGGGACTAGCGGGAGCTGTTGGTGAGCAGTTCTTC. Translation: CAISPIPGLAGAVGEQFF.

In regard to this clonotype: An end of the junction does not agree with germline; a read error may underlie this. V is TRBV28 and J is TRBJ2-7; D is possibly TRBD2 (5 bases). This CDR3 spans 16 amino acids. Germline values: CDR1 MDHEN, CDR2 SYDVKM. This CDR3 is CASSLVGGLSSHEQYF. For the CDR3, the DNA is TGTGCCAGCAGTTTAGTTGGCGGGTTGAGCTCCCACGAGCAGTACTTC.

This clonotype was detected once. J is TRBJ1-2 and V is TRBV6-1; 7 nucleotides line up with TRBD1. The CDR3 runs 15 residues. After removal of 6 bases from V and 3 bases from J, the junction contained 10 bases not matched to a gene. Germline loops: CDR1 MNHNS, CDR2 SASEGT. The CDR3 DNA reads as TGTGCCAGCAGGATGGGGTCAGGGGGGTACTATGGCTACACCTTC. It encodes CASRMGSGGYYGYTF.

The sample holds many counts of this clonotype. J is TRBJ2-3 and V is TRBV4-1, with D hard to call. CDR3 size: 13 residues. V lost 2 bases, J lost 4 bases, and 7 bases lay in between. Germline CDR1 MGHRA, CDR2 YSYEKL. The CDR3 here is CASSQSVADTQYF. The CDR3 DNA reads as TGCGCCAGCAGCCAATCCGTTGCAGATACGCAGTATTTT.

The V call is TRBV5-6, the J call TRBJ2-1; D is undetermined. The CDR3 runs 14 residues. The germline V and J ends were trimmed by 4 bases and 9 bases, with 17 bases remaining between them. From germline, CDR1 is SGHDT and CDR2 YYEEEE. The CDR3 protein is CASSPRRFWGEQFF. The CDR3 DNA sequence: TGTGCCAGCAGCCCAAGGCGGTTTTGGGGTGAGCAGTTCTTC.

The rearrangement uses TRBV7-9 and TRBJ2-5; maybe TRBD1 (7 bases). This CDR3 has 15 amino acids. Germline V CDR1 and CDR2: SEHNR, FQNEAQ (reference sequence). Trimming cost V 3 bases and J 3 bases, with 14 bases left between them. The CDR3 coding sequence is TGTGCCAGCAGCTTCGCGGGACAGTCCGAAGAGACCCAGTACTTC. Its protein is CASSFAGQSEETQYF.

In this sample, this clonotype turned up a few times. CDR3 residues: CASSLALAGQETQFF. CDR3 DNA sequence: TGTGCCAGCTCACTTGCACTAGCGGGGCAAGAGACCCAGTTCTTC. The J gene is TRBJ2-1, the V gene TRBV18; 10 bases align to TRBD2. The V gene end was trimmed by 4 bases and the J gene end by 13 bases; junction bases not matched to a gene: 13. Looked up from germline, CDR1 is KGHSH and CDR2 is LQKENI. The length of the CDR3 is 15 residues.

The rearrangement uses TRBV5-1 and TRBJ2-3, with a weak D call TRBD1 (6 bases). Germline V gene lookup returns CDR1 SGHRS and CDR2 YFSETQ. The CDR3 is 15 amino acids. Trimming pared 4 bases from V and 2 bases from J, leaving 14 bases between. The CDR3 loop is CASSQDSVFTDTQYF. The CDR3 DNA is TGCGCCAGCAGCCAGGACAGCGTCTTCACAGATACGCAGTATTTT.

The V call is TRBV5-1, the J call TRBJ2-3; 10 nucleotides align to TRBD2. This CDR3 region has 17 residues. Germline V lookup: CDR1 SGHRS, CDR2 YFSETQ. The ends lost 4 bases at V and 2 bases at J; junction bases unmatched: 10. The CDR3 DNA reads TGCGCCAGCAGCCCCGGTGGGCTAGCGGGGGACACAGATACGCAGTATTTT. Protein product: CASSPGGLAGDTDTQYF.

This clonotype was recorded a few times. The V gene is TRBV30, the J gene TRBJ1-2; 10 bases agree with TRBD1. The V gene end was trimmed by 3 bases and the J gene end by 2 bases; junction bases not matched to a gene: 9. Germline loops: CDR1 GTSNPN, CDR2 SVGIG (reference sequence). The CDR3 is made up of 16 amino acids. Written as DNA, the CDR3 is TGTGCCTGGAGGGAACCGGACAGGGGGTTAAACTATGGCTACACCTTC. Translating gives CAWREPDRGLNYGYTF. Supplemented by reference TRBV30 and TRBJ1-2, the full variable domain reads SQTIHQWPATLVQPVGSPLSLECTVEGTSNPNLYWYRQAAGRGLQLLFYSVGIGQISSEVPQNLSASRPQDRQFILSSKKLLLSDSGFYLCAWREPDRGLNYGYTFGSGTRLTVV.

The chain couples TRBV27 to TRBJ2-5; tentative D call: TRBD2 (6 bases). Looked up from germline, CDR1 is MNHEY and CDR2 is SMNVEV (reference sequence). Trimming shortened V by 8 bases and J by 4 bases, and 8 bases separated the two germline ends. The CDR3 length is 11 residues. The CDR3 is CASGGLETQYF. CDR3 coding DNA: TGTGCCAGCGGAGGGCTAGAGACCCAGTACTTC.